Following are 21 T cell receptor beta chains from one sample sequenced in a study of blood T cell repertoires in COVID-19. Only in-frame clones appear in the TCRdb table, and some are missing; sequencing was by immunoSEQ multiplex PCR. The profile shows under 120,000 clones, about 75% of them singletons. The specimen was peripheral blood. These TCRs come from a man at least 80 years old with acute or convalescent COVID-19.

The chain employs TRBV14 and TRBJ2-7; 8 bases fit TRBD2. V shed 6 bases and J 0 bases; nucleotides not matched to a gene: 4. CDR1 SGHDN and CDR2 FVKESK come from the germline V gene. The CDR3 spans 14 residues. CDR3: CASRPSGYSYEQYF. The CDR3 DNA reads TGTGCCAGCAGACCTAGCGGGTACTCCTACGAGCAGTACTTC.

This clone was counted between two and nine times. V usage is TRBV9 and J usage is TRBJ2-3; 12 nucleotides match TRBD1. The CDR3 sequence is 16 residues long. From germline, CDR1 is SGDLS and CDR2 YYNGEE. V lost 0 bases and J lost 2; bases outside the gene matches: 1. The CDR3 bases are TGTGCCAGCAGCGTAGTGGGACAGGGGGCCACAGATACGCAGTATTTT. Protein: CASSVVGQGATDTQYF. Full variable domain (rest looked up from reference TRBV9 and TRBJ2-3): DSGVTQTPKHLITATGQRVTLRCSPRSGDLSVYWYQQSLDQGLQFLIQYYNGEERAKGNILERFSAQQFPDLHSELNLSSLELGDSALYFCASSVVGQGATDTQYFGPGTRLTVL.

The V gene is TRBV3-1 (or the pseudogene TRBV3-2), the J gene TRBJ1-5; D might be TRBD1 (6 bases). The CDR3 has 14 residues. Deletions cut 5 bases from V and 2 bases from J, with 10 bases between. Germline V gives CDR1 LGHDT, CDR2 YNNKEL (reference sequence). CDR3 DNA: TGTGCCAGCAGCTTACAGGGCGGCAATCAGCCCCAGCATTTT. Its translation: CASSLQGGNQPQHF.

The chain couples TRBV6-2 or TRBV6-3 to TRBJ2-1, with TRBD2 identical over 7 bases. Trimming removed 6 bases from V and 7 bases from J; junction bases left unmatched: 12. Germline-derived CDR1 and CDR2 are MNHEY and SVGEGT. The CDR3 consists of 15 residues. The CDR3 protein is CASSPSGRGSNEQFF. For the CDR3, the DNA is TGTGCCAGCAGCCCGAGTGGGCGGGGGTCAAATGAGCAGTTCTTC.

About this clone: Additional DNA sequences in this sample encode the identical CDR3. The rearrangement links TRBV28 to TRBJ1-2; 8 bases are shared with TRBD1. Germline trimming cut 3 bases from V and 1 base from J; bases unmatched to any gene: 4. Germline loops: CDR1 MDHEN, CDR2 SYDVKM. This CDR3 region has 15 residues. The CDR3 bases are TGTGCCAGCAGTTTCCCAACAGGGGGTAACTATGGCTACACCTTC. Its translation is CASSFPTGGNYGYTF.

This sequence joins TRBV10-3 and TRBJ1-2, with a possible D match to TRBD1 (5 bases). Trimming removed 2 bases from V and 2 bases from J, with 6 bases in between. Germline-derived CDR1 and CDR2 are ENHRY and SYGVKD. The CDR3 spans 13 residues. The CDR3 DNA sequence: TGTGCCATCAGTGAGGACAGAAACTATGGCTACACCTTC. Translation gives CAISEDRNYGYTF.

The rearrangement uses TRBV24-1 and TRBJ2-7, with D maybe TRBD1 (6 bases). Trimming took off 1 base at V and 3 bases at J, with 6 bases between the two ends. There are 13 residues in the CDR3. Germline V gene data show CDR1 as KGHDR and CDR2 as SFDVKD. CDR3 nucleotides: TGTGCCACCAGTGATTTCAGGGGCTACGAGCAGTACTTC. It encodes CATSDFRGYEQYF.

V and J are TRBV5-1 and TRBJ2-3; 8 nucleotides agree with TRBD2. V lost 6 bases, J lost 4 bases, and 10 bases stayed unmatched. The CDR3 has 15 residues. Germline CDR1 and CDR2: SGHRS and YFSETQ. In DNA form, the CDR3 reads TGCGCCAGCACCGCTTTTACTAGCGGCGCAGATACGCAGTATTTT. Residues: CASTAFTSGADTQYF.

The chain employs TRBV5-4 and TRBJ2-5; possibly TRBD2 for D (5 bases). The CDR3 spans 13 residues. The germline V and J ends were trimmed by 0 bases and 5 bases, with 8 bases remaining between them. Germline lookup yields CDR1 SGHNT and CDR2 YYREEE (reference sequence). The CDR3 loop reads CASSLAPGETQYF. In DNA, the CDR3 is TGTGCCAGCAGCTTGGCCCCGGGGGAGACCCAGTACTTC.

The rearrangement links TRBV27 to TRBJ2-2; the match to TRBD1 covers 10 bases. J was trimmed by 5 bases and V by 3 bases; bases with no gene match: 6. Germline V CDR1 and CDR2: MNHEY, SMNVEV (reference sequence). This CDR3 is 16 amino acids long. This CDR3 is CASSFRGQGRTGELFF. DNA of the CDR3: TGTGCCAGCAGTTTTAGGGGACAGGGGAGGACCGGGGAGCTGTTTTTT.

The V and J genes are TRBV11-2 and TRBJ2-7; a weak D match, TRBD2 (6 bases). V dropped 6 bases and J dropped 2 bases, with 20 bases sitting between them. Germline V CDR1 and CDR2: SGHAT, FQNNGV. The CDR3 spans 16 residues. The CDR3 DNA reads TGTGCCAGCAGGCTTACCGGGACGACGGGGGCCTACGAGCAGTACTTC. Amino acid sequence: CASRLTGTTGAYEQYF.

CDR3 sequence: CASSAGTTEGDTQYF. The CDR3 region has the DNA TGTGCCAGCAGCGCAGGGACTACCGAGGGAGATACGCAGTATTTT. The gene calls are TRBV7-9 and TRBJ2-3; 7 bases are shared with TRBD2. The V gene end was trimmed by 5 bases and the J gene end by 5 bases; junction bases not matched to a gene: 10. CDR3 length: 15 amino acids. The germline gives CDR1 SEHNR, CDR2 FQNEAQ (reference sequence).

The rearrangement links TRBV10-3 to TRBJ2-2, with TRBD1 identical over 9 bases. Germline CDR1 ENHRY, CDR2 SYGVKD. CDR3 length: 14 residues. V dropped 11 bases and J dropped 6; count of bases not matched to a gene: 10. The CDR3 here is CASKAGQGAGELFF. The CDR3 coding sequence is TGTGCCTCCAAGGCGGGACAGGGTGCCGGGGAGCTGTTTTTT.

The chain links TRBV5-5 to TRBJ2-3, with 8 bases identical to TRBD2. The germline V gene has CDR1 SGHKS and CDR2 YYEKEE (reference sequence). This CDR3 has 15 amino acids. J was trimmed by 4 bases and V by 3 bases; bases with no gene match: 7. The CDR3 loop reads CASSWGSGSSDTQYF. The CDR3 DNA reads TGTGCCAGCAGCTGGGGAAGCGGGAGCTCAGATACGCAGTATTTT.

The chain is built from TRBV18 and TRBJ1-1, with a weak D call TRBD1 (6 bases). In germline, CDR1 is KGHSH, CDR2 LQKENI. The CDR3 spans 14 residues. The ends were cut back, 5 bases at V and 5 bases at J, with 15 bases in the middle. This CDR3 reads CASSAQGFGTEAFF. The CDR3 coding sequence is TGTGCCAGCTCAGCCCAGGGGTTTGGGACTGAAGCTTTCTTT.

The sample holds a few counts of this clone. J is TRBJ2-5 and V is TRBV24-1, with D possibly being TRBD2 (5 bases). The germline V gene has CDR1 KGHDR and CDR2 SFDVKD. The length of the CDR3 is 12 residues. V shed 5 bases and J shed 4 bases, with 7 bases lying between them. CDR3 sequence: CATSVGGETQYF. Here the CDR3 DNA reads TGTGCCACCAGTGTAGGAGGAGAGACCCAGTACTTC.

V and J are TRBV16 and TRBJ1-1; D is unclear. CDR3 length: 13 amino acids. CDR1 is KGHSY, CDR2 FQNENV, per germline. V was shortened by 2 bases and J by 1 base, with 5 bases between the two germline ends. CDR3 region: CASSQGRNTEAFF. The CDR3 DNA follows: TGTGCCAGCAGCCAAGGGAGGAACACTGAAGCTTTCTTT.

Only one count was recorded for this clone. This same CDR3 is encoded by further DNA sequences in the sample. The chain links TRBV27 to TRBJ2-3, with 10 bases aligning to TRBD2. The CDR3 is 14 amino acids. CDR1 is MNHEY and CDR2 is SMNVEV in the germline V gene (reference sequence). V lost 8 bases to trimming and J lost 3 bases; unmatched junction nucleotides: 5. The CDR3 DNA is TGTGCCAGCGGGGCTAGCGGGAGTACAGATACGCAGTATTTT. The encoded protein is CASGASGSTDTQYF.

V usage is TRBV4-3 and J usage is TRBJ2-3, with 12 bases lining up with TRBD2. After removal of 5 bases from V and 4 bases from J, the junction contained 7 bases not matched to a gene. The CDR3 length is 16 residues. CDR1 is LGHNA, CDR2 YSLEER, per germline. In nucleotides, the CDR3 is TGCGCCAGCAGCTCTCGCGGGACTAGCGGGCCAGATACGCAGTATTTT. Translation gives CASSSRGTSGPDTQYF.

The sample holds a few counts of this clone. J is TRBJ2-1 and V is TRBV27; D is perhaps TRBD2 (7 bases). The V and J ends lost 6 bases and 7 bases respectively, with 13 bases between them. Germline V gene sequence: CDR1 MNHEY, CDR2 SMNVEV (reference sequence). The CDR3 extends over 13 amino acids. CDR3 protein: CASSWAGANEQFF. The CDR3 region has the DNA TGTGCCAGCAGCTGGGCGGGGGCGAATGAGCAGTTCTTC.

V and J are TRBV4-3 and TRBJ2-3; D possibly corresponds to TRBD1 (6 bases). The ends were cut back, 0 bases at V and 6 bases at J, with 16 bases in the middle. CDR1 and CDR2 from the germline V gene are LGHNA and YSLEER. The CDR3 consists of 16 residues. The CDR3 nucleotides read TGCGCCAGCAGCCAAGAGGGGGCAGGGCGGCTGGATACGCAGTATTTT. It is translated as CASSQEGAGRLDTQYF.